This T cell receptor beta chain was identified during a study of T cells after yellow fever vaccination. A process of 5'RACE template switching, which added a universal primer site and UMIs, was used to make TCR cDNA. TCRdb re-derived calls from the 5' RACE reads in MiXCR, one entry per CDR3 protein. The table has under 30,000 distinct CDR3 sequences, 5% seen once. Trimming removed 6 bases from V and 4 bases from J, with 16 bases in between. Germline CDR1 reads DFQATT; CDR2 reads SNEGSKA (reference sequence). CDR3 size: 14 residues. This clonotype was detected ten times or more. The antigen remains undetermined. Whole-study results and caveats: Abundant contaminating clonotypes from the bulk population could appear in FACS-sorted repertoires. It was a weaker secondary response, yet one that peaked faster, at day 5 versus 15. Booster samples showed a return of most primary-vaccination clones (around 95% CD4, 70% to 90% CD8).

The input for sequencing was CD8+ T cells sorted from PBMCs, taken 10 days after the yellow fever booster vaccination. The genes are TRBV20-1 and TRBJ2-1; tentative D call: TRBD2 (6 bases). This sequence originates from a man aged 25-40 years who received the YFV17D yellow fever vaccine. The CDR3 protein is CSAGLRDSYNEQFF. Written as DNA, the CDR3 is TGCAGTGCCGGTCTTCGGGACTCATACAATGAGCAGTTCTTC.